The 3 T cell receptor beta chains reported below all come from one sample, sequenced in a study of T cell responses to AZD1222 COVID-19 vaccine. The table came from immunoSEQ multiplex PCR; TCRdb's copy has only in-frame clones and leaves some out. This table has about 130,000 clones, approximately 90% appearing once. The sample in question was peripheral blood, obtained on day 0 of AZD1222 vaccination. All receptors derive from an adult in good health.

The V call is TRBV28, the J call TRBJ1-1; TRBD1 matches 7 bases. The germline gives CDR1 MDHEN, CDR2 SYDVKM. The V gene end was trimmed by 6 bases and the J gene end by 9 bases; junction bases not matched to a gene: 13. The CDR3 length is 14 residues. The CDR3 reads CASSLGQVYGKAFF. The CDR3 DNA follows: TGTGCCAGCAGCCTAGGACAGGTCTACGGGAAAGCTTTCTTT. The full variable domain, in which reference TRBV28 and TRBJ1-1 provide the parts outside the CDR3, is DVKVTQSSRYLVKRTGEKVFLECVQDMDHENMFWYRQDPGLGLRLIYFSYDVKMKEKGDIPEGYSVSREKKERFSLILESASTNQTSMYLCASSLGQVYGKAFFGQGTRLTVV.

V gene TRBV7-2 combines with J gene TRBJ2-4; 11 positions agree with TRBD2. CDR1 is SGHTA and CDR2 is FQGNSA in the germline V gene. The trim removed 5 bases at V and 4 bases at J, leaving 13 bases unmatched. This CDR3 comprises 18 residues. The CDR3 nucleotides read TGTGCCAGCAGCATGCCCCCATCGACTAGCGGGACTAAAAACATTCAGTACTTC. Translating it yields CASSMPPSTSGTKNIQYF.

CDR3 DNA: TGTGCCAGCATGGGGGGAAACTATGGCTACACCTTC. Protein sequence: CASMGGNYGYTF. The gene calls are TRBV28 and TRBJ1-2; possibly TRBD1 for D (5 bases). Trimming left V 7 bases short and J 2 bases short, with 8 bases between. CDR3 length equals 12 residues. Germline CDR1 reads MDHEN; CDR2 reads SYDVKM.